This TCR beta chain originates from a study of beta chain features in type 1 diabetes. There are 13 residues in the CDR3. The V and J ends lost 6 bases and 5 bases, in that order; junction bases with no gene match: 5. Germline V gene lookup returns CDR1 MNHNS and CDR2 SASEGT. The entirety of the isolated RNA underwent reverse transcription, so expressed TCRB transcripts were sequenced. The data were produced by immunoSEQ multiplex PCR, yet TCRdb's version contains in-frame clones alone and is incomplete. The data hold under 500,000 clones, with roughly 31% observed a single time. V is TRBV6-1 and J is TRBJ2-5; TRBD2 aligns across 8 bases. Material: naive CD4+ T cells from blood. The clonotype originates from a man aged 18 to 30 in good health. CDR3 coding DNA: TGTGCCAGCAGGCGGACTAGCTTGGAGACCCAGTACTTC. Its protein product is CASRRTSLETQYF.